Presented here are 5 T cell receptor beta chains from one specimen sequenced in a study of blood T cell repertoires in COVID-19. Using immunoSEQ multiplex PCR, the repertoire was profiled, and TCRdb retains in-frame clones only, with some absent. The sample holds roughly 460,000 clones, around nine tenths seen once. Material: peripheral blood. The origin of the receptors is a man aged 18 to 29 with COVID-19, enrolled during active disease.

Only one count was recorded for this clone. The chain uses TRBV29-1 and TRBJ2-7; 8 bases are a match to TRBD1. CDR1 and CDR2 from the germline V gene are SQVTM and ANQGSEA. This CDR3 region has 14 residues. V lost 7 bases, J lost 7 bases, and 15 bases stayed unmatched. CDR3 nucleotide sequence: TGCAGCGCGGGGACAGGTGCCCCGGTGGGTGAGCAGTACTTC. Translated, it gives CSAGTGAPVGEQYF.

This chain connects TRBV7-9 to TRBJ1-4; perhaps TRBD1 as D (6 bases). CDR3 length: 17 residues. Germline CDR1 reads SEHNR; CDR2 reads FQNEAQ (reference sequence). V was shortened by 1 base and J by 4 bases, with 16 bases between the two germline ends. CDR3 loop: CASSLVQGQVGNEKLFF. As DNA, the CDR3 is TGTGCCAGCAGCTTAGTGCAGGGACAAGTGGGTAATGAAAAACTGTTTTTT.

The chain joins TRBV4-1 to TRBJ2-3; D ambiguous. The CDR3 spans 14 residues. Trimming removed 7 bases from V and 4 bases from J, with 15 bases in between. The V gene's germline CDR1 is MGHRA and CDR2 YSYEKL. Written as DNA, the CDR3 is TGCGCCAGCAACGCTAGGAATATGGCAGATACGCAGTATTTT. Translating it yields CASNARNMADTQYF.

The chain employs TRBV6-6 and TRBJ2-2, with 10 bases fitting TRBD2. V lost 6 bases to trimming and J lost 1 base; unmatched junction nucleotides: 2. The CDR3 consists of 15 residues. Germline assignment: CDR1 MNHNY and CDR2 SVGAGI (reference sequence). CDR3 in DNA: TGTGCCAGCAGACCTAGCGGGAGGAACACCGGGGAGCTGTTTTTT. Translated, it gives CASRPSGRNTGELFF.

This clone was found once. The J gene is TRBJ1-3, the V gene TRBV19; D gene uncertain. Germline V lookup: CDR1 LNHDA, CDR2 SQIVND (reference sequence). V was shortened by 1 base and J by 0 bases, with 10 bases between the two germline ends. The CDR3 totals 16 residues. CDR3 protein: CASSIVASLSGNTIYF. CDR3 in DNA: TGTGCCAGTAGTATAGTGGCCTCGCTCTCTGGAAACACCATATATTTT.